Given below is one T cell receptor beta chain in context. Only in-frame clones appear in the TCRdb table, and some are missing; sequencing was by immunoSEQ multiplex PCR. The data hold roughly 250,000 clones, with about 83% observed a single time. This sample is drawn from a study of blood T cell repertoires in COVID-19. On the study more broadly: In each case, the material was cDNA or gDNA derived from T cells, B-cell-depleted T cells, or PBMCs.

V dropped 4 bases and J dropped 4 bases, with 19 bases sitting between them. Per the germline V gene, CDR1 is SGHTS and CDR2 is YDEGEE. The CDR3 extends over 16 amino acids. The receptor was isolated from a human donor in a cohort sampled during active COVID-19. The sequencing sample was made of peripheral blood. J is TRBJ2-3 and V is TRBV5-8; tentatively, D is TRBD1 (5 bases). CDR3 nucleotides: TGTGCCAGCAGCACTGGTAGACAGCTTGGGTCAGATACGCAGTATTTT. Its translation: CASSTGRQLGSDTQYF.